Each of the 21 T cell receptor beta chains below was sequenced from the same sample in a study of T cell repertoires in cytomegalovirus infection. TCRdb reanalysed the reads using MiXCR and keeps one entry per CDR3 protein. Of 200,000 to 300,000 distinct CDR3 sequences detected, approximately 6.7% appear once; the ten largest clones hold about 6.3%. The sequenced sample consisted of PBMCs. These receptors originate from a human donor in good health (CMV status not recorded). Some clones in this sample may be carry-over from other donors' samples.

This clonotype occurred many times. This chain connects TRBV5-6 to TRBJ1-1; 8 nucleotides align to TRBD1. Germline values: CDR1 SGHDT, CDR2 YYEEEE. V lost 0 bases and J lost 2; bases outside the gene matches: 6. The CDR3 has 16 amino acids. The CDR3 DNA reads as TGTGCCAGCAGCTTGGTGGAGACAGGGGTAAACACTGAAGCTTTCTTT. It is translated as CASSLVETGVNTEAFF. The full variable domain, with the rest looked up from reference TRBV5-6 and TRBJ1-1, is DAGVTQSPTHLIKTRGQQVTLRCSPKSGHDTVSWYQQALGQGPQFIFQYYEEEERQRGNFPDRFSGHQFPNYSSELNVNALLLGDSALYLCASSLVETGVNTEAFFGQGTRLTVV.

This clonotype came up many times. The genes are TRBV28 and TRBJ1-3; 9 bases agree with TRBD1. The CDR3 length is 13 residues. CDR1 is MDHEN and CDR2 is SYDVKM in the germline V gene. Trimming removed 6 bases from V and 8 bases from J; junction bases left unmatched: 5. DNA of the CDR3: TGTGCCAGCAGCACAGGGGGCATGGACACCATATATTTT. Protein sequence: CASSTGGMDTIYF.

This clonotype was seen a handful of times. The CDR3 coding sequence is TGCAGCGTTCGAGGAATTAGCGGGGCGAACACCGGGGAGCTGTTTTTT. This gives the protein CSVRGISGANTGELFF. V and J are TRBV29-1 and TRBJ2-2, with TRBD2 matching over 8 bases. With 5 bases clipped from V and 0 bases from J, the junction kept 8 bases outside the gene matches. This CDR3 comprises 16 residues. Germline CDR1 and CDR2: SQVTM and ANQGSEA.

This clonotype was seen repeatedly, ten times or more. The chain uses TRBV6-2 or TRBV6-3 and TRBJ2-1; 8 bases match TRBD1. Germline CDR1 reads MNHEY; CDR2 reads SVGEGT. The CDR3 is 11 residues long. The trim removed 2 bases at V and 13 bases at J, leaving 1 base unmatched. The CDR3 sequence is CASSYAGGQFF. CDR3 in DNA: TGTGCCAGCAGTTACGCAGGGGGCCAGTTCTTC.

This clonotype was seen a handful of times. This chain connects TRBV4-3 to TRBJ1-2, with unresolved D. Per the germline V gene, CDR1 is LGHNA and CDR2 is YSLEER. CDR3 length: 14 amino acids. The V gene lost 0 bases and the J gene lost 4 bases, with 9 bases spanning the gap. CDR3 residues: CASSQELGIYGYTF. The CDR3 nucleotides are TGCGCCAGCAGCCAAGAGCTAGGGATCTATGGCTACACCTTC.

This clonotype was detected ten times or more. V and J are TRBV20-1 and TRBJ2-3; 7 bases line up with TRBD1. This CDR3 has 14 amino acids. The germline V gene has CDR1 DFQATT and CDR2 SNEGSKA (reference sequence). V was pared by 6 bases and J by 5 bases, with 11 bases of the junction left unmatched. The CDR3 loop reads CSATDRENIDTQYF. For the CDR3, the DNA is TGCAGTGCCACTGACAGGGAGAATATAGATACGCAGTATTTT.

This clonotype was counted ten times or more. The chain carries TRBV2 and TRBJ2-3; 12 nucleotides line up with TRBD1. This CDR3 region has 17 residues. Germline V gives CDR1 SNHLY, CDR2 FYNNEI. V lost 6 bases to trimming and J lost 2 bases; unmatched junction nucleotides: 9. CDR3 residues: CASRAGTGGRATDTQYF. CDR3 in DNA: TGTGCCAGCAGAGCCGGGACAGGGGGCAGAGCCACAGATACGCAGTATTTT.

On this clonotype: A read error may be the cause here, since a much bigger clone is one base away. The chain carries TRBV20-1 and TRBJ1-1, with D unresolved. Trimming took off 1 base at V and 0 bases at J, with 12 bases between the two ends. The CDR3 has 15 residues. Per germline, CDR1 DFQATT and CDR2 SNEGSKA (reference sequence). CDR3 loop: CSARGAYTLNTEAFF. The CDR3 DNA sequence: TGCAGTGCTAGAGGCGCCTACACACTGAACACTGAAGCTTTCTTT.

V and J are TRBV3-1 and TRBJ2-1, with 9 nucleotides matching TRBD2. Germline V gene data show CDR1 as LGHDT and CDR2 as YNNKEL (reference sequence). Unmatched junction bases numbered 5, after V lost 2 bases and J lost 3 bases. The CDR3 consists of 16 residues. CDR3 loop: CASSQLAGGRYNEQFF. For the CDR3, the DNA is TGTGCCAGCAGCCAACTTGCGGGGGGGCGCTACAATGAGCAGTTCTTC.

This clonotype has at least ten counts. This CDR3 reads CSVAPSGGDETQYF. In DNA form, the CDR3 reads TGCAGCGTTGCCCCTAGCGGGGGTGACGAGACCCAGTACTTC. The chain recombines TRBV29-1 with TRBJ2-5, with TRBD2 matching over 10 bases. There are 14 residues in the CDR3. With 4 bases clipped from V and 5 bases from J, the junction kept 7 bases outside the gene matches. The germline gives CDR1 SQVTM, CDR2 ANQGSEA.

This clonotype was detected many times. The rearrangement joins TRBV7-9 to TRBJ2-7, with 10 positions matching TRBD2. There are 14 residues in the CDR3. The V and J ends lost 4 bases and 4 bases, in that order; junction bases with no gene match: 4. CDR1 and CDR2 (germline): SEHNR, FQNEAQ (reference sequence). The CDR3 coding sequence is TGTGCCAGCAGCTCGGGACTAGCGCAATACGAGCAGTACTTC. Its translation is CASSSGLAQYEQYF.

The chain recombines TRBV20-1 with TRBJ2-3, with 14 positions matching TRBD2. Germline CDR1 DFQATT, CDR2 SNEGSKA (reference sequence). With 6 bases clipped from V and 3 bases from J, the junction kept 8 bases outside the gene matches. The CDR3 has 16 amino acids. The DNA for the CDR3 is TGCAGTGCAATCGGACTAGCGGGGGGAGTAACAGATACGCAGTATTTT. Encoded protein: CSAIGLAGGVTDTQYF.

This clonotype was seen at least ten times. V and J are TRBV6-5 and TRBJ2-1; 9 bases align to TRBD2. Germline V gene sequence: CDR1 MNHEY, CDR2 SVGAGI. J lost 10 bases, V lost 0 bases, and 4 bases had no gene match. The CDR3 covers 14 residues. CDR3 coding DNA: TGTGCCAGCAGTTACTCCGGACTAGCGCAGGAGCAGTTCTTC. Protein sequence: CASSYSGLAQEQFF.

In DNA form, the CDR3 reads TGCAGCCCCGCGGGACAGGTGAACACCGGGGAGCTGTTTTTT. It translates to CSPAGQVNTGELFF. The chain carries TRBV29-1 and TRBJ2-2, with TRBD1 identical over 8 bases. J was trimmed by 1 base and V by 8 bases; bases with no gene match: 6. The V gene's germline CDR1 is SQVTM and CDR2 ANQGSEA. The CDR3 covers 14 residues.

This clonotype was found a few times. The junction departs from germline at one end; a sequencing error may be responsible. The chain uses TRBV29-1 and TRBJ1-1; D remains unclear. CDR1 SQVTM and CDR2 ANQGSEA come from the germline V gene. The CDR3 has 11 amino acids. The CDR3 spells CRVDGETEAFF. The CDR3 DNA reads TGCAGAGTTGACGGGGAAACTGAAGCTTTCTTT.

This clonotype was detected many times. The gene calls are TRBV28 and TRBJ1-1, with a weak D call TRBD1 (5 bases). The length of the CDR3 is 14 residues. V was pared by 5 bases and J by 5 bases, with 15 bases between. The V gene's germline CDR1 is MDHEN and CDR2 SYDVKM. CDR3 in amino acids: CASSATRPGTEAFF. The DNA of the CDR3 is TGTGCCAGCAGTGCCACACGGCCAGGGACTGAAGCTTTCTTT.

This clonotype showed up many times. For the CDR3, the DNA is TGTGCCAGCACGTGGGGACAGAACACCGGGGAGCTGTTTTTT. This sequence encodes CASTWGQNTGELFF. The chain recombines TRBV5-5 with TRBJ2-2; the D gene is possibly TRBD1 (6 bases). V lost 6 bases and J lost 1, with 10 bases in between. The CDR3 extends over 14 amino acids. Germline CDR1 and CDR2: SGHKS and YYEKEE (reference sequence).

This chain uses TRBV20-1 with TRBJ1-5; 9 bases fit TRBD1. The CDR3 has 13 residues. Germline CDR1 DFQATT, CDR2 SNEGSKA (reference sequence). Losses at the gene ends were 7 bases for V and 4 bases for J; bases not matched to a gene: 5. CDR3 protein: CSVLDRGNQPQHF. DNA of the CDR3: TGCAGTGTTTTGGACAGGGGTAATCAGCCCCAGCATTTT.

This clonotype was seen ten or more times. The CDR3 region has the DNA TGTGCCAGCAGTCCACTAGCGGGGGCCACAGATACGCAGTATTTT. Protein product: CASSPLAGATDTQYF. J is TRBJ2-3 and V is TRBV7-2; 11 nucleotides line up with TRBD2. J lost 2 bases, V lost 6 bases, and 4 bases had no gene match. CDR1 is SGHTA and CDR2 is FQGNSA in the germline V gene. The CDR3 runs to 15 residues. Filled out from reference TRBV7-2 and TRBJ2-3, the complete variable domain reads GAGVSQSPSNKVTEKGKDVELRCDPISGHTALYWYRQSLGQGLEFLIYFQGNSAPDKSGLPSDRFSAERTGGSVSTLTIQRTQQEDSAVYLCASSPLAGATDTQYFGPGTRLTVL.

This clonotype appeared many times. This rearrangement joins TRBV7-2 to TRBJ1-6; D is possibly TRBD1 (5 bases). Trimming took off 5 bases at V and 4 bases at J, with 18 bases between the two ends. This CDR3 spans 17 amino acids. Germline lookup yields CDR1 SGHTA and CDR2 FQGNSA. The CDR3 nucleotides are TGTGCCAGCAGCCGAATTGGGGGGGAATTTTATAATTCACCCCTCCACTTT. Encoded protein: CASSRIGGEFYNSPLHF.

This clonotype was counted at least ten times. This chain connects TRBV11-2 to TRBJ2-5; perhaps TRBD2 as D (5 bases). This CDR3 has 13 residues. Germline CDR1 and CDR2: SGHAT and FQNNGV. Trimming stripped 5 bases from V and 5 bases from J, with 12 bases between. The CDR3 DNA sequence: TGTGCCAGCAGCCGAGGACTCTTGGAGACCCAGTACTTC. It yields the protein CASSRGLLETQYF. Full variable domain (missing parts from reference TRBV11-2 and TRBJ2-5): EAGVAQSPRYKIIEKRQSVAFWCNPISGHATLYWYQQILGQGPKLLIQFQNNGVVDDSQLPKDRFSAERLKGVDSTLKIQPAKLEDSAVYLCASSRGLLETQYFGPGTRLLVL.